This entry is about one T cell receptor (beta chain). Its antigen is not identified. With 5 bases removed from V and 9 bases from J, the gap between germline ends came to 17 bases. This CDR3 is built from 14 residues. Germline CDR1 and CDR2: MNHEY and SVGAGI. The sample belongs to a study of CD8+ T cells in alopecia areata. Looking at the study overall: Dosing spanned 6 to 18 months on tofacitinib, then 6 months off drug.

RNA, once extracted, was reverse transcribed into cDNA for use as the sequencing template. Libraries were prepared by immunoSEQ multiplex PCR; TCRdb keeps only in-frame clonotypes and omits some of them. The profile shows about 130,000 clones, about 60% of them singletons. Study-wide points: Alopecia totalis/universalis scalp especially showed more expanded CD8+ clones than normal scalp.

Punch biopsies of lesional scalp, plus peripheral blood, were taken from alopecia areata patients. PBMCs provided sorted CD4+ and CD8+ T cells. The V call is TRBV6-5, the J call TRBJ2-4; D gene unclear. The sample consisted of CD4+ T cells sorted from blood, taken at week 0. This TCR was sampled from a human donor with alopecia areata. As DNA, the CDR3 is TGTGCCAGCAGTGTTGACCAACACGGCGGCATTCAGTACTTC. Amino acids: CASSVDQHGGIQYF.